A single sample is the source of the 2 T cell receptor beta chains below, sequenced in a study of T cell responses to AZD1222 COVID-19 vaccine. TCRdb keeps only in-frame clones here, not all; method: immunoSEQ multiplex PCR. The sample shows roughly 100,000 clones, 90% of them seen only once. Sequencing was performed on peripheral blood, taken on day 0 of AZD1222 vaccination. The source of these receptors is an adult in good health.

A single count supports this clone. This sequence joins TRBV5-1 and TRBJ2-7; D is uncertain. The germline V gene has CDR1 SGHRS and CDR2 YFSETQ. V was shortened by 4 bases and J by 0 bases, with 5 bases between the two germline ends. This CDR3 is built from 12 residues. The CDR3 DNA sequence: TGCGCCAGCAGCCCGGGCTCCTACGAGCAGTACTTC. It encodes CASSPGSYEQYF. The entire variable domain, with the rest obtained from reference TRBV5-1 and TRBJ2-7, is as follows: KAGVTQTPRYLIKTRGQQVTLSCSPISGHRSVSWYQQTPGQGLQFLFEYFSETQRNKGNFPGRFSGRQFSNSRSEMNVSTLELGDSALYLCASSPGSYEQYFGPGTRLTVT.

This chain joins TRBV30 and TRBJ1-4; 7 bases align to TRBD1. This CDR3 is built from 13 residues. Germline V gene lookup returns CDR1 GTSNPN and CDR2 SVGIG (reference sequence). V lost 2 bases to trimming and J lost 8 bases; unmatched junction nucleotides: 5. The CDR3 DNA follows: TGTGCCTGGAGTCAGGGGGGGTCGGAAAAACTGTTTTTT. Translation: CAWSQGGSEKLFF.